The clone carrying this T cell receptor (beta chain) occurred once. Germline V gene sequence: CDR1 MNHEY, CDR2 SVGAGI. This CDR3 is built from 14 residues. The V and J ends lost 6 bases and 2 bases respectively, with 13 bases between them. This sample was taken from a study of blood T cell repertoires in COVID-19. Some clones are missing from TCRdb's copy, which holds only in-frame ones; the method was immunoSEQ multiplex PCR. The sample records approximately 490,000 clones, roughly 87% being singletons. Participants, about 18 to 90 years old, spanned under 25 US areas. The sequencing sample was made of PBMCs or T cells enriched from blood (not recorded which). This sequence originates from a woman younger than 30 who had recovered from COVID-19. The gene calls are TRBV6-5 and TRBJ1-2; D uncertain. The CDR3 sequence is CASRPGTINYGYTF. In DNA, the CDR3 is TGTGCCAGCAGACCGGGAACCATAAACTATGGCTACACCTTC.